The rows below give T cell receptor beta chains drawn from one sample of a study of blood T cell repertoires in COVID-19. Method: immunoSEQ multiplex PCR; TCRdb's copy keeps in-frame clones and lacks some. The profile covers 120,000 to 150,000 clones, with 88% appearing a single time and roughly 2% taken by the ten largest. Sequenced: peripheral blood. Receptors were obtained from a human donor in a cohort sampled during active COVID-19. Each CDR3 is given with its conserved first and last residue. The D gene is left open where the match is weak. The size entry is marked missing in some rows and otherwise reads once, few, many or a size class.

14,TRBV6-2/TRBV6-3,TRBJ2-7,TRBD2,NA,CASSTSGGPYEQYF,TGTGCCAGCAGTACTAGCGGGGGCCCCTACGAGCAGTACTTC
17,TRBV5-4,TRBJ2-3,TRBD2,once,CASSSWTSGTSTDTQYF,TGTGCCAGCAGCTCGTGGACTAGCGGGACTAGCACAGATACGCAGTATTTT
16,TRBV27,TRBJ2-3,TRBD2,NA,CASSLIAGAGTDTQYF,TGTGCCAGCAGTTTAATAGCGGGAGCTGGGACAGATACGCAGTATTTT
17,TRBV29-1,TRBJ2-3,TRBD1,NA,CSVLRDRGLSDGDTQYF,TGCAGCGTTCTACGGGACAGGGGGCTGTCGGACGGAGATACGCAGTATTTT
15,TRBV7-9,TRBJ2-2,NA,NA,CASTPRGRNTGELFF,TGTGCCAGCACCCCAAGGGGGAGGAACACCGGGGAGCTGTTTTTT
15,TRBV5-5,TRBJ1-6,NA,NA,CASSLVQSYNSPLHF,TGTGCCAGCAGCTTGGTCCAGTCTTATAATTCACCCCTCCACTTT
17,TRBV7-2,TRBJ2-2,TRBD2,NA,CASSFSSGRARAGELFF,TGTGCCAGCAGCTTCTCTAGCGGGAGGGCCAGGGCCGGGGAGCTGTTTTTT
16,TRBV24-1,TRBJ2-3,TRBD2,NA,CATQDYGGGSTDTQYF,TGTGCCACCCAAGATTACGGGGGGGGATCCACAGATACGCAGTATTTT
19,TRBV12-5,TRBJ2-6,TRBD1,NA,CASAVTVGQGTSGANVLTF,TGTGCTAGTGCTGTAACCGTGGGACAGGGGACTTCTGGGGCCAACGTCCTGACTTTC
13,TRBV19,TRBJ1-1,NA,NA,CASSSQMNTEAFF,TGTGCCAGTAGTTCCCAGATGAACACTGAAGCTTTCTTT
13,TRBV19,TRBJ1-6,TRBD1,NA,CASRGTGNSPLHF,TGTGCCAGTAGGGGGACAGGGAATTCACCCCTCCACTTT
12,TRBV2,TRBJ2-7,NA,NA,CASSPTTSLQYF,TGTGCCAGCAGCCCCACCACTAGTCTGCAGTACTTC
15,TRBV23-1,TRBJ1-4,NA,NA,CASSRPRETNEKLFF,TGCGCCAGCAGTCGACCCCGGGAAACTAATGAAAAACTGTTTTTT
13,TRBV12-3/TRBV12-4,TRBJ2-7,NA,NA,CASSLRESYEQYF,TGTGCCAGCAGTTTGCGGGAATCCTACGAGCAGTACTTC
14,TRBV30,TRBJ1-5,NA,NA,CAWSVSQGNQPQHF,TGTGCCTGGAGTGTCTCACAGGGAAATCAGCCCCAGCATTTT
20,TRBV5-1,TRBJ2-1,TRBD2,NA,CASSPEQGRGPSGTINEQFF,TGCGCCAGCAGCCCGGAACAGGGTAGGGGACCTAGCGGGACGATAAATGAGCAGTTCTTC
16,TRBV7-2,TRBJ1-1,NA,NA,CASSLGGSGGEAEAFF,TGTGCCAGCAGCTTAGGTGGGAGCGGGGGGGAGGCTGAAGCTTTCTTT
15,TRBV4-3,TRBJ2-1,NA,NA,CASSQLVRTSNEQFF,TGCGCCAGCAGCCAATTGGTAAGGACTTCCAATGAGCAGTTCTTC
15,TRBV19,TRBJ2-1,TRBD2,NA,CASTRLAGAYNEQFF,TGTGCCAGTACCCGACTAGCGGGGGCTTACAATGAGCAGTTCTTC
17,TRBV6-1,TRBJ2-3,TRBD2,once,CASSEWGTSGRTDTQYF,TGTGCCAGCAGTGAATGGGGGACTAGCGGGAGGACAGATACGCAGTATTTT
15,TRBV7-2,TRBJ1-4,NA,once,CASSLGQLVNEKLFF,TGTGCCAGCAGCCTAGGACAGTTGGTTAATGAAAAACTGTTTTTT
15,TRBV27,TRBJ2-2,NA,NA,CASSPRVSNTGELFF,TGTGCCAGCAGCCCCAGGGTCTCGAACACCGGGGAGCTGTTTTTT
13,TRBV7-2,TRBJ1-5,TRBD1,NA,CASSPTGVQPQHF,TGTGCCAGCAGCCCGACAGGGGTACAGCCCCAGCATTTT
12,TRBV18,TRBJ2-7,NA,NA,CASSLGQNEQYF,TGTGCCAGCTCCCTCGGACAGAACGAGCAGTACTTC
15,TRBV11-2,TRBJ1-1,NA,NA,CASSLQGQGVTEAFF,TGTGCCAGCAGCTTACAGGGTCAAGGGGTCACTGAAGCTTTCTTT
16,TRBV5-6,TRBJ1-1,TRBD1,NA,CASSLRTGGRPTEAFF,TGTGCCAGCAGCCTAAGGACAGGGGGCCGTCCCACTGAAGCTTTCTTT
13,TRBV5-1,TRBJ1-1,NA,NA,CASSFQGTTEAFF,TGCGCCAGCAGCTTTCAGGGGACCACTGAAGCTTTCTTT
17,TRBV5-4,TRBJ1-1,NA,NA,CASSLATGSLMNTEAFF,TGTGCCAGCAGCTTGGCAACAGGGAGCTTGATGAACACTGAAGCTTTCTTT
17,TRBV4-2,TRBJ2-2,TRBD2,NA,CASSQDWSGGVTGELFF,TGTGCCAGCAGCCAAGATTGGAGCGGGGGGGTTACCGGGGAGCTGTTTTTT
12,TRBV28,TRBJ2-5,NA,NA,CASCQGWETQYF,TGTGCCAGCTGTCAGGGTTGGGAGACCCAGTACTTC
15,TRBV9,TRBJ1-5,TRBD1,once,CASSEQGTGYQPQHF,TGTGCCAGCAGCGAACAAGGGACAGGATATCAGCCCCAGCATTTT
14,TRBV4-2,TRBJ1-6,TRBD1,few,CASSQRDSNSPLHF,TGTGCCAGCAGCCAAAGGGACAGTAATTCACCCCTCCACTTT
16,TRBV9,TRBJ2-7,TRBD1,NA,CASSVELDRPTYEQYF,TGTGCCAGCAGCGTAGAATTGGACAGGCCTACCTACGAGCAGTACTTC
11,TRBV6-5,TRBJ2-5,NA,NA,CASTLQETQYF,TGTGCCAGCACCCTCCAGGAGACCCAGTACTTC
13,TRBV12-3/TRBV12-4,TRBJ1-1,NA,once,CASSFSGGAEAFF,TGTGCCAGCAGTTTCTCCGGGGGGGCTGAAGCTTTCTTT
15,TRBV30,TRBJ1-4,NA,NA,CAWSARTRTNEKLFF,TGTGCCTGGAGTGCACGGACACGGACTAATGAAAAACTGTTTTTT
13,TRBV5-1,TRBJ2-7,NA,once,CASTSSGSYEQYF,TGCGCCAGCACGTCCAGCGGCTCCTACGAGCAGTACTTC
12,TRBV28,TRBJ1-2,NA,NA,CASSLRSYGYTF,TGTGCCAGCAGTTTACGGTCCTATGGCTACACCTTC
17,TRBV7-9,TRBJ2-6,NA,NA,CATDEYQGLSGANVLTF,TGTGCCACCGACGAGTATCAGGGACTCTCTGGGGCCAACGTCCTGACTTTC
15,TRBV5-4,TRBJ1-2,TRBD1,NA,CASSHSGQGNYGYTF,TGTGCCAGCAGCCACAGCGGACAGGGTAACTATGGCTACACCTTC
16,TRBV5-1,TRBJ2-3,TRBD2,NA,CASSFNPSGGTDTQYF,TGCGCCAGCAGCTTCAACCCTAGCGGGGGCACAGATACGCAGTATTTT
14,TRBV6-6,TRBJ1-2,TRBD1,NA,CASRQGDFTGGYTF,TGTGCCAGCAGGCAGGGGGACTTTACCGGAGGCTACACCTTC
17,TRBV28,TRBJ1-1,NA,once,CASEETLTGNMNTEAFF,TGTGCCAGCGAGGAGACTTTGACAGGAAACATGAACACTGAAGCTTTCTTT
14,TRBV4-3,TRBJ1-3,NA,NA,CASSFTSTGNTIYF,TGCGCCAGCAGTTTCACTAGCACTGGAAACACCATATATTTT
16,TRBV6-6,TRBJ2-4,TRBD1,NA,CASRPGTVFTKNIQYF,TGTGCCAGCAGACCCGGGACAGTATTTACCAAAAACATTCAGTACTTC
15,TRBV25-1,TRBJ2-3,TRBD1,NA,CASATGGRGTDTQYF,TGTGCCAGTGCTACAGGGGGCAGGGGCACAGATACGCAGTATTTT
18,TRBV14,TRBJ1-2,TRBD1,NA,CASSQVGQGFNVKDGYTF,TGTGCCAGCAGCCAAGTAGGACAGGGTTTCAATGTGAAGGATGGCTACACCTTC
11,TRBV25-1,TRBJ1-2,NA,few,CAVQSGAGYTF,TGTGCCGTGCAGTCGGGAGCAGGCTACACCTTC
12,TRBV28,TRBJ1-5,NA,NA,CASSSTGQPQHF,TGTGCCAGCAGTTCCACGGGTCAGCCCCAGCATTTT